These 8 T cell receptor beta chains originate from one sample sequenced in a study of T-cell reconstitution after alpha-beta-depleted transplantation in children. Unique molecular identifiers were incorporated during preparation of the TCRbeta library. MiXCR, run by TCRdb on the PCR reads, gives a single entry per CDR3 protein. This sample carries about 1,000,000 distinct CDR3 sequences, about 31% of them seen once, and the ten largest clones take roughly 31%. Here the sequenced sample was PBMCs, mostly from graft donor cells, taken 360 days after TCRalphabeta/CD19-depleted stem cell transplant. The receptors were sampled from a boy younger than two who had a stem cell transplant for SCID, so the T cells may come from the graft donor.

The chain uses TRBV20-1 and TRBJ2-7; TRBD2 aligns across 9 bases. This CDR3 has 14 residues. Germline trimming cut 0 bases from V and 6 bases from J; bases unmatched to any gene: 6. Looked up from germline, CDR1 is DFQATT and CDR2 is SNEGSKA (reference sequence). In DNA, the CDR3 is TGCAGTGCTAGAGATCCCAGCGGGGGGACCGAGCAGTACTTC. Translation gives CSARDPSGGTEQYF.

This rearrangement joins TRBV29-1 to TRBJ1-1; D is ambiguous. The CDR3 covers 11 residues. Germline CDR1 is SQVTM and CDR2 is ANQGSEA. V lost 7 bases, J lost 8 bases, and 14 bases lay in between. CDR3 DNA sequence: TGCAGCGCGGAAGGTTACGGGGAAGCTTTCTTT. Translation: CSAEGYGEAFF.

The chain recombines TRBV7-2 with TRBJ2-5, with no clear D. V dropped 1 base and J dropped 0 bases, with 12 bases sitting between them. CDR3 size: 16 residues. Looked up from germline, CDR1 is SGHTA and CDR2 is FQGNSA. This CDR3 is CASSLGTPSYQETQYF. CDR3 DNA sequence: TGTGCCAGCAGCTTAGGGACGCCTTCTTACCAAGAGACCCAGTACTTC.

The V call is TRBV18, the J call TRBJ2-5, with unresolved D. This CDR3 is built from 16 residues. The ends were cut back, 3 bases at V and 2 bases at J, with 16 bases in the middle. The germline V gene has CDR1 KGHSH and CDR2 LQKENI. The chain's CDR3 is CASSPPSLPAQETQYF. CDR3 DNA sequence: TGTGCCAGCTCACCTCCGTCTCTGCCAGCGCAAGAGACCCAGTACTTC.

There are many counts of this clonotype. V is TRBV6-2 or TRBV6-3 and J is TRBJ2-7; D possibly corresponds to TRBD2 (6 bases). Germline lookup yields CDR1 MNHEY and CDR2 SVGEGT. CDR3 length: 14 residues. The V and J ends lost 5 bases and 5 bases respectively, with 16 bases between them. CDR3 region: CASSTTRRSDEQYF. In DNA form, the CDR3 reads TGTGCCAGCAGTACGACTAGGCGATCCGACGAGCAGTACTTC.

V gene TRBV7-6 combines with J gene TRBJ2-7; weak D call: TRBD1 (8 bases). The CDR3 covers 13 residues. CDR1 and CDR2 from the germline V gene are SGHVS and FNYEAQ. V was trimmed by 5 bases and J by 3 bases, leaving 11 bases between them. CDR3 residues: CASSHRGGYEQYF. The CDR3 bases are TGTGCCAGCAGCCACAGGGGGGGCTACGAGCAGTACTTC. Looking up the rest from reference TRBV7-6 and TRBJ2-7 gives the full variable domain: GAGVSQSPRYKVTKRGQDVALRCDPISGHVSLYWYRQALGQGPEFLTYFNYEAQQDKSGLPNDRFSAERPEGSISTLTIQRTEQRDSAMYRCASSHRGGYEQYFGPGTRLTVT.

The chain is built from TRBV5-1 and TRBJ1-6, with D possibly being TRBD1 (5 bases). Germline V gives CDR1 SGHRS, CDR2 YFSETQ. There are 10 residues in the CDR3. The V end was cut by 1 base, the J end by 15 bases, with 5 bases between. The CDR3 loop reads CASSLRGLHF. CDR3 nucleotides: TGCGCCAGCAGCTTGAGGGGCCTCCACTTT.

Notes on this clonotype: One end of the junction is discordant with germline, which a read error may explain. The rearrangement joins TRBV5-6 to TRBJ2-5, with 7 bases matching TRBD1. Germline V gene sequence: CDR1 SGHDT, CDR2 YYEEEE. The CDR3 consists of 14 residues. CDR3 sequence (DNA): TGTGCCAGCAGCTCCGGACAGGTCCAAAAGACCCAGTACTTC. Translated: CASSSGQVQKTQYF.